A single sample is the source of the 20 T cell receptor beta chains below, sequenced in a study of shared clonotypes between healthy human individuals. Sequencing used immunoSEQ multiplex PCR; TCRdb keeps in-frame clones, though not all of them. The table includes about 1.5 million clones, 95% to 99% detected once. Sequenced sample: naive CD4+ T cells sorted from blood. Subset of the sample: CD45RA+ positively selected. These receptors were taken from a man aged 30 to 45 in good health.

The genes are TRBV19 and TRBJ1-1; 12 nucleotides match TRBD1. This CDR3 region has 11 residues. The V segment lost 10 bases and the J segment 10 bases; nucleotides outside the gene matches: 4. Germline V CDR1 and CDR2: LNHDA, SQIVND (reference sequence). The CDR3 here is CATGTGGRAFF. For the CDR3, the DNA is TGTGCCACGGGGACAGGGGGCAGAGCTTTCTTT.

This clone has a single count. J is TRBJ2-2 and V is TRBV9; D is unresolved. The germline CDR1 and CDR2 sequences are SGDLS and YYNGEE. V was clipped by 2 bases and J by 5 bases, with 10 bases between them. This CDR3 region has 14 residues. CDR3 DNA: TGTGCCAGCAGCGTTGTGACGGAGACCGGGGAGCTGTTTTTT. Its protein is CASSVVTETGELFF.

CDR3 DNA sequence: TGCGCCAGCAGCTTGAACGGACAGGGTACGCCAGATACGCAGTATTTT. Its protein product is CASSLNGQGTPDTQYF. This sequence joins TRBV5-1 and TRBJ2-3; 8 bases are a match to TRBD1. CDR3 length equals 16 residues. Unmatched junction bases numbered 8, after V lost 1 base and J lost 4 bases. CDR1 SGHRS and CDR2 YFSETQ come from the germline V gene.

The chain joins TRBV10-1 to TRBJ2-3; D remains unclear. The CDR3 has 12 residues. The germline CDR1 and CDR2 sequences are WNHNN and SYGVQD (reference sequence). Trimming removed 4 bases from V and 6 bases from J, with 8 bases in between. The CDR3 here is CASSGITDTQYF. Here the CDR3 DNA reads TGCGCCAGCAGTGGTATAACGGATACGCAGTATTTT.

This clone has only one observation. The chain links TRBV14 to TRBJ2-7; 8 nucleotides match TRBD1. CDR1 is SGHDN and CDR2 is FVKESK in the germline V gene. V lost 0 bases and J lost 5; bases outside the gene matches: 15. The CDR3 has 18 residues. CDR3: CASSQDHPQGVNFDEQYF. CDR3 bases: TGTGCCAGCAGCCAAGATCACCCACAGGGGGTAAACTTCGACGAGCAGTACTTC.

The rearrangement joins TRBV10-3 to TRBJ2-5, with a tentative D call TRBD1 (5 bases). The CDR3 is 14 amino acids. Trimming left V 9 bases short and J 5 bases short, with 19 bases between. Germline V lookup: CDR1 ENHRY, CDR2 SYGVKD. CDR3 amino acids: CAITSGWGGETQYF. The DNA for the CDR3 is TGTGCCATAACATCAGGGTGGGGTGGGGAGACCCAGTACTTC.

V usage is TRBV30 and J usage is TRBJ2-7; TRBD1 might be the D (5 bases). The V gene's germline CDR1 is GTSNPN and CDR2 SVGIG (reference sequence). Trimming pared 0 bases from V and 2 bases from J, leaving 14 bases between. This CDR3 region has 15 residues. CDR3 coding DNA: TGTGCCTGGAGTGTAATGCAGGGATGGGCCTACGAGCAGTACTTC. Protein product: CAWSVMQGWAYEQYF.

The chain uses TRBV10-1 and TRBJ2-1; D may correspond to TRBD1 or TRBD2 (5 bases each). CDR3 length: 14 residues. Germline V gene lookup returns CDR1 WNHNN and CDR2 SYGVQD (reference sequence). With 11 bases removed from V and 5 bases from J, the gap between germline ends came to 19 bases. The CDR3 DNA follows: TGCGCCGCAGCCCGGGACCTCCTGGACAATGAGCAGTTCTTC. Its protein product is CAAARDLLDNEQFF.

The rearrangement joins TRBV28 to TRBJ1-5; TRBD1 aligns across 8 bases. The CDR3 has 16 residues. The V gene's germline CDR1 is MDHEN and CDR2 SYDVKM. V was pared by 5 bases and J by 6 bases, with 12 bases of the junction left unmatched. Here the CDR3 DNA reads TGTGCCAGCAGTCCGAATACTGGACAGGGAGGTCAGCCCCAGCATTTT. Its translation: CASSPNTGQGGQPQHF.

The rearrangement uses TRBV29-1 and TRBJ2-5, with unresolved D. This CDR3 is 14 amino acids long. The V end was cut by 1 base, the J end by 8 bases, with 17 bases between. Germline V gene data show CDR1 as SQVTM and CDR2 as ANQGSEA. CDR3 region: CSVEGPVTPVTQYF. In DNA form, the CDR3 reads TGCAGCGTTGAAGGACCTGTAACTCCTGTAACCCAGTACTTC.

The chain employs TRBV5-4 and TRBJ2-1, with TRBD2 matching over 11 bases. The CDR3 is made up of 15 amino acids. From germline, CDR1 is SGHNT and CDR2 YYREEE (reference sequence). Unmatched junction bases numbered 4, after V lost 1 base and J lost 7 bases. The CDR3 nucleotides read TGTGCCAGCAGCTTGACTAGCGGGAGTATTAATGAGCAGTTCTTC. Protein sequence: CASSLTSGSINEQFF.

This chain links TRBV5-6 with TRBJ2-1; D might be TRBD2 (6 bases). V lost 0 bases and J 8 bases, leaving 21 bases between the germline ends. From germline, CDR1 is SGHDT and CDR2 YYEEEE. This CDR3 comprises 17 residues. CDR3 in DNA: TGTGCCAGCAGCTTGGAGGGTCTTCTGGAGGGGTCCCATGAGCAGTTCTTC. It yields the protein CASSLEGLLEGSHEQFF.

The V call is TRBV18, the J call TRBJ2-2; 11 positions match TRBD1. The CDR3 is 16 amino acids. With 2 bases clipped from V and 6 bases from J, the junction kept 5 bases outside the gene matches. Germline-derived CDR1 and CDR2 are KGHSH and LQKENI. In nucleotides, the CDR3 is TGTGCCAGCTCACCAAGGACAGGGGGCGCTCCCGGGGAGCTGTTTTTT. Amino acids: CASSPRTGGAPGELFF.

The rearrangement joins TRBV4-1 to TRBJ2-5; D is uncertain. Trimming took 4 bases from V and 4 from J, leaving 4 bases between them. There are 11 residues in the CDR3. Germline loops: CDR1 MGHRA, CDR2 YSYEKL. CDR3 DNA sequence: TGCGCCAGCAGCCGTTCAGAGACCCAGTACTTC. This gives the protein CASSRSETQYF.

The CDR3 sequence is CASSVDGGSNQPQHF. In DNA form, the CDR3 reads TGCGCCAGCAGCGTTGACGGGGGAAGCAATCAGCCCCAGCATTTT. This chain connects TRBV5-1 to TRBJ1-5; perhaps TRBD1 as D (5 bases). Trimming removed 4 bases from V and 1 base from J, with 12 bases in between. CDR3 length: 15 residues. Germline lookup yields CDR1 SGHRS and CDR2 YFSETQ.

This rearrangement joins TRBV10-1 to TRBJ2-2, with a weak D call TRBD2 (6 bases). CDR1 and CDR2 from the germline V gene are WNHNN and SYGVQD (reference sequence). The CDR3 consists of 15 residues. The V end lost 0 bases, the J end lost 6 bases, and 11 bases lay between the germline ends. The CDR3 DNA follows: TGCGCCAGCAGTGAGTCCTGGTCGGGAGCCGGGGAGCTGTTTTTT. Translated, it gives CASSESWSGAGELFF.

This rearrangement joins TRBV29-1 to TRBJ2-1; no clear D. CDR1 SQVTM and CDR2 ANQGSEA come from the germline V gene. Trimming removed 4 bases at V and 1 base at J, with 11 bases between. This CDR3 contains 14 residues. CDR3 amino acids: CSVVRTRSYNEQFF. CDR3 in DNA: TGCAGCGTTGTACGAACCAGGTCCTACAATGAGCAGTTCTTC.

This CDR3 reads CASKIEGSYEQYF. The CDR3 DNA reads TGTGCCAGCAAAATTGAGGGCTCCTACGAGCAGTACTTC. V is TRBV6-1 and J is TRBJ2-7, with D possibly matching TRBD2 (5 bases). Trimming shortened V by 7 bases and J by 0 bases, and 10 bases separated the two germline ends. Germline CDR1 and CDR2: MNHNS and SASEGT. This CDR3 has 13 residues.

The J gene is TRBJ2-1, the V gene TRBV6-5, with 7 bases matching TRBD2. CDR1 is MNHEY and CDR2 is SVGAGI in the germline V gene. The CDR3 spans 15 residues. Germline trimming cut 4 bases from V and 7 bases from J; bases unmatched to any gene: 10. CDR3 nucleotide sequence: TGTGCCAGCAGTTGGGAGGGTACGGCCAGGAATGAGCAGTTCTTC. Translated, it gives CASSWEGTARNEQFF.

The genes are TRBV10-3 and TRBJ2-1, with TRBD2 matching 7 bases. Germline V gene sequence: CDR1 ENHRY, CDR2 SYGVKD. The CDR3 is made up of 11 amino acids. V gave up 8 bases and J gave up 9 bases; unmatched junction bases: 4. In DNA form, the CDR3 reads TGTGCCATCGGACTAGTTTCTGAGCAGTTCTTC. This gives the protein CAIGLVSEQFF.